The 2 T cell receptor beta chains below all came from one sample that was sequenced in a study of blood T cell repertoires in COVID-19 (dated by TCRdb to the early 2020s). Library construction relied on the immunoSEQ multiplex PCR assay. TCRdb limited this immuneACCESS table to in-frame rearrangements with V and J called. A share of clones is missing; checked studies link under half to unresolved V genes, and the rest is unexplained. Present in this sample are more than 85,000 clones, more than 75% of which were seen just once. Together, the top ten hold over 3% of the sample. Material: peripheral blood. The receptors stem from a woman aged 50 to 60 with acute or convalescent COVID-19.

The V call is TRBV29-1, the J call TRBJ2-3, with no clear D. Per germline, CDR1 SQVTM and CDR2 ANQGSEA. CDR3 length equals 14 residues. V was clipped by 3 bases and J by 1 base, with 11 bases between them. This CDR3 reads CSVDSGLGTDTQYF. The CDR3 nucleotides are TGCAGCGTTGATTCTGGGCTCGGCACAGATACGCAGTATTTT.

This chain joins TRBV7-9 and TRBJ1-2; 10 bases are shared with TRBD1. CDR1 and CDR2 (germline): SEHNR, FQNEAQ (reference sequence). The CDR3 is 15 amino acids. Trimming cost V 3 bases and J 6 bases; bases outside gene matches: 7. The chain's CDR3 is CASSFAGTGVDGYTF. In DNA form, the CDR3 reads TGTGCCAGCAGCTTCGCCGGGACAGGGGTGGATGGCTACACCTTC.